This record looks at one T cell receptor beta chain sequence and its context. No antigen is known for it. The record has no base qualities; no much larger clone is one base away. Naive and memory CD4+ T cells were separated from cryopreserved PBMCs through CD4 enrichment, which was followed by EasySep naive CD4+ T cell enrichment. For over nine days, sorted naive or memory CD4+ T cells (more than 85,000) were cultured at a 1:1 ratio with T cell-depleted PBMCs and CEF peptides. In general, triplicate replicate wells were used for every peptide culture condition. Ficoll-Paque PLUS gradient centrifugation was used to isolate PBMCs from leukapheresis product or whole blood. PBMCs were either cryopreserved at -140°C or used fresh in the expansion assay. The QIAamp Micro DNA Kit was used to extract genomic DNA from the CD4+ T cells. The data derive from a study of CD4 T cells in relation to SARS-CoV-2 and coronaviruses (dated by TCRdb to the early 2020s). About the investigation overall: In the ViraFEST assay, PBMCs were cultured with antigen for approximately eleven days, after which TCR beta CDR3s were sequenced to identify clonal expansions specific to the antigen. Across all 12 patients in the full convalescent cohort, ages ranged from roughly 20 to 80 years, with a median of 38. The roughly 12 convalescent patients included 8 males and 4 females; two subjects were Hispanic. HLA restriction was mapped for shared crossreactive spike epitopes using patient-derived lymphoblastoid cell lines. Memory CD4+ T cell crossreactivity between SARS-CoV-2 and common cold coronavirus spike proteins was assessed at the TCR clonotype level in the study. The Adaptive Biotechnologies TCR-sequencing kit was used to sequence samples from a few pre-COVID donors and the naive versus memory experiments, whereas other data were Illumina-based. For other donors in the study, expansion assays were sequenced with a different, Illumina-based TCR-beta assay.

General conclusions and limits of the study: The study was limited by small numbers of patients and tested TCRs. Significantly weaker SARS-CoV-2-driven expansion was shown by crossreactive clones than by monoreactive clones, consistent with antigenic imprinting. Crossreactivity analysis centred on spike protein, so crossreactivity against other viral proteins was not assessed. In about 60% of donors, memory CD4+ clonotypes turned up that crossrecognized SARS-CoV-2 and at least one common cold coronavirus spike. Naive versus memory sequencing indicated the assay detects memory recall responses rather than primary responses primed during culture. Pre-pandemic and post-infection samples were not both contributed by any donor, so tracing of the source of pre-existing responses was limited.

Survey-level immunoSEQ TCR-beta sequencing was performed on DNA from CEF-cultured naive and memory CD4+ T cells. On the study's bioinformatics: During preprocessing, nonproductive sequences were removed, as were CDR3s that did not start with C, did not end with F or W, or were shorter than 7 amino acids. The MANAFEST web app identified antigen-specific clonotypes based on expansion compared with the reference and other culture wells. A clone was considered positive if the clone showed significant expansion compared with the reference culture in 2 of 3 replicate wells at an FDR below 0.05. A further requirement for positive clones was significant expansion compared with all other tandem wells, along with an odds ratio above 5. Cultured and uncultured naive and memory CD4+ repertoires were searched for previously identified spike- and CEF-reactive CDR3s. CDR3 homology was measured as pairwise Levenshtein distance, computed with the stringdist R package after trimming three terminal residues from each end. The clones in this table, taken by TCRdb from immuneACCESS, are in-frame only. Not every clone is retained; where verified, under half of the shortfall comes from an unresolved V gene, and the cause of the rest is unknown. The V and J calls and clone size are taken from that table; D and trimming were inferred from the DNA. The sample has fewer than 45,000 clones on record, approximately 80% of them singletons. 1.2% of the sample comes from the top ten.

Sequencing was done on a sample of naive CD4+ T cells from PBMCs, cultured in vitro. Per the publication, the cell subset or site label means: naive CD4+ T cells isolated by negative enrichment. The clonotype was recovered from an adult with COVID-19.

The DNA sequence follows: TGCAGCGCGTCGAGACAGACGAACACTGAAGCTTTCTTT. Its protein reads: CSASRQTNTEAFF. The chain uses TRBV29-1 and TRBJ1-1, and the D gene may be TRBD1, 5 bases matching. Measured from the cysteine to the phenylalanine, the CDR3 is 13 residues long. The retained sequence is limited to the CDR3, 39 bases, with the frame set at the first base. Sequences SQVTM (CDR1) and ANQGSEA (CDR2) are obtained from the germline V gene. V lost 7 bases and J lost 1 base; the stretch between them is 13 bases long.